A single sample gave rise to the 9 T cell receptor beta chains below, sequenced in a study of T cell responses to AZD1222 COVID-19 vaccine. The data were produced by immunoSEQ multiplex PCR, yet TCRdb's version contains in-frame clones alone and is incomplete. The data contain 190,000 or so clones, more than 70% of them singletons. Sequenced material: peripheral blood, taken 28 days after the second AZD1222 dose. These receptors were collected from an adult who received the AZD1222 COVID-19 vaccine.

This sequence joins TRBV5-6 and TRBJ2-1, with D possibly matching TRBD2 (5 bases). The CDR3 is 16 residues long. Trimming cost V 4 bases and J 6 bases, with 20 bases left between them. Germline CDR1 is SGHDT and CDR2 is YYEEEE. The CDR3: CASSRRRFFGFNEQFF. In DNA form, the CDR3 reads TGTGCCAGCAGCCGGCGGAGGTTCTTCGGGTTCAATGAGCAGTTCTTC.

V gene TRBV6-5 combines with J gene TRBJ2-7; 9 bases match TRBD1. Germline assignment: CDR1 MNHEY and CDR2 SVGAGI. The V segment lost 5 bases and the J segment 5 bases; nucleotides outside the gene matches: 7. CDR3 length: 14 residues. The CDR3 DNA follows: TGTGCCAGCAGTAAACAGGGGGCTTGGGACGAGCAGTACTTC. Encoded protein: CASSKQGAWDEQYF.

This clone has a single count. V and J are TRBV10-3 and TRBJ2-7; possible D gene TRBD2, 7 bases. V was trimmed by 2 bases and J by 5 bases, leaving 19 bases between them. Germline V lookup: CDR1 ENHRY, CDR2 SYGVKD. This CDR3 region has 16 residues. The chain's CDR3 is CAISEKYLGGRDEQYF. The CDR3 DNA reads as TGTGCCATCAGTGAGAAGTATTTGGGGGGGCGCGACGAGCAGTACTTC.

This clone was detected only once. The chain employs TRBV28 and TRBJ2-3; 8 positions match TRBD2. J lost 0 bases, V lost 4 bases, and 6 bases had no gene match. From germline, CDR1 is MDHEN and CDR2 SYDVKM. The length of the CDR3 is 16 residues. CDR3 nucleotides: TGTGCCAGCAGTTCCGTAGCGGGACATAGCACAGATACGCAGTATTTT. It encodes CASSSVAGHSTDTQYF.

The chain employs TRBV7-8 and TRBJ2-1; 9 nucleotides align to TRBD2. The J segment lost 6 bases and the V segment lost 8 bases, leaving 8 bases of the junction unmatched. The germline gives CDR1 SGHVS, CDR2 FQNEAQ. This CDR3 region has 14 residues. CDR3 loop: CASVRREGVNEQFF. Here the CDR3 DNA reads TGTGCCAGCGTCCGGCGGGAGGGGGTCAATGAGCAGTTCTTC.

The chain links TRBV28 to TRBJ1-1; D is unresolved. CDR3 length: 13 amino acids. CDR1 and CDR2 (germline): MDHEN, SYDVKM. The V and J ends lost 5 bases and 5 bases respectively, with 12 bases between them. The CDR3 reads CASSPGGQTEAFF. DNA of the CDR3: TGTGCCAGCAGTCCCGGAGGTCAGACTGAAGCTTTCTTT.

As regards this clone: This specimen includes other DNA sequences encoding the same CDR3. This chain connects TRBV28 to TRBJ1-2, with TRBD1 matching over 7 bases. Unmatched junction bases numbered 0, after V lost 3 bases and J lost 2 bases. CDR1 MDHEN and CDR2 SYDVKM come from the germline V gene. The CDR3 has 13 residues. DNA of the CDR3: TGTGCCAGCAGTTTGGGACAGAACTATGGCTACACCTTC. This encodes CASSLGQNYGYTF.

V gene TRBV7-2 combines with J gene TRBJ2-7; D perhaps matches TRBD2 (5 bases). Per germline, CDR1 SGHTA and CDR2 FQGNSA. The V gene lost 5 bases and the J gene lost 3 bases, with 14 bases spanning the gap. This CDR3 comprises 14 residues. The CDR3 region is CASSPGVLNYEQYF. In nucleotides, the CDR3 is TGTGCCAGCAGCCCCGGGGTACTCAACTACGAGCAGTACTTC.

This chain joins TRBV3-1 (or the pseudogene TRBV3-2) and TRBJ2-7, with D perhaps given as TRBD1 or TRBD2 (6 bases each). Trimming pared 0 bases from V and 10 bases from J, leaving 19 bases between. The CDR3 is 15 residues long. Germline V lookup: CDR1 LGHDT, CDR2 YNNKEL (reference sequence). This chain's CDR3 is CASSQERGPASDQYF. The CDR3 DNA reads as TGTGCCAGCAGCCAAGAACGGGGGCCCGCATCGGACCAGTACTTC.